Listed below are T cell receptor beta chains from one sample, sequenced in a study of vaccination and CD4 T cells after COVID-19. TCRdb reanalysed the PCR reads using MiXCR and keeps one entry per CDR3 protein. The table lists 8,500 to 14,000 distinct CDR3 sequences, 40% of them singletons. Their antigens are not known. The source material was CD4+ T cells from blood, cultured in vitro. These receptor sequences come from a human donor in good health. The CDR3 runs from the conserved cysteine through the conserved F or W.

>TRBV20-1
CSARGADANTGELFF
>TRBV20-1
CSAEDGGWGNQPQHF
>TRBV6-2/TRBV6-3
CASSQGLPVGDEQFF
>TRBV24-1
CATSDFTGVGTDTQYF
>TRBV20-1
CRPYNEQFF
>TRBV28
CASSYLEHGYF
>TRBV5-6
CASSLTGQGGHEQYF
>TRBV7-9
CASSRETGELFF
>TRBV10-3
CAISGDRSGPQHF
>TRBV24-1
CATSDVQPTDEQFF
>TRBV19
CARTLLAGLNTDTQYF
>TRBV20-1
CSASRTSGSWDEQFF
>TRBV18
CASSRPESLQETQYF
>TRBV28
CASRHRTGGAKTQYF
>TRBV6-1
CASSTDHSYGYTF
>TRBV6-2/TRBV6-3
CASSYPGEQQPQHF
>TRBV19
CASIPQGGGTEAFF
>TRBV5-1
CASSLTGGAETQYF
>TRBV20-1
CSAPGLDTNEQFF
>TRBV6-2/TRBV6-3
CASRHSGTDTQYF
>TRBV28
CASSGAHVGGYEQYF
>TRBV7-9
CASSLERTLNTEAFF
>TRBV6-1
CASKPGLHYGYTF
>TRBV18
CASSPTENTEAFF
>TRBV5-1
CASSGQGSYEQYF
>TRBV7-2
CASSLAVGRQETQYF
>TRBV7-2
CASSRYDRGFDEQYF
>TRBV7-9
CASSLAGQREFDEQFF
>TRBV28
CASSPRARGYTEAFF
>TRBV20-1
CSARDSKRTQTQYF
>TRBV27
CASSSIDRSYNEQFF
>TRBV9
CASSLQGSNYGYTF
>TRBV10-3
CAISESVQAGANVLTF
>TRBV23-1
CASSRGLEQYF
>TRBV20-1
CSARKSGILSYEQYF
>TRBV24-1
CATSISNGYTGELFF
>TRBV29-1
CSAIFGDRGYEQYF
>TRBV4-2
CASSQDGRLAGDTGELFF
>TRBV4-3
CASSQEAREGSFKTQYF
>TRBV15
CATSRDRDRGIQETQYF
>TRBV7-8
CASSFRGRRGDTQYF
>TRBV30
CAWGQGGTEAFF
>TRBV6-5
CASSLDGRATETQYF
>TRBV20-1
CSARGQGAMRDTQYF
>TRBV20-1
CSAPDSTPDTQYF
>TRBV20-1
CSAIRQGSSYNSPLHF